These 6 T cell receptor beta chains were sequenced from one sample in a study of vaccination effects on CD4 cells after COVID-19. Subsequent to roughly 9 days of culture, CD4+ T cells were isolated. Either the BNT162b2 or mRNA-1273 vaccine was given to participants in two doses. The table came from immunoSEQ multiplex PCR; TCRdb's copy has only in-frame clones and leaves some out. The sample shows tens of thousands of clones, around 67% of them seen only once. No cognate antigen is known for these TCRs. The sample here was CD4+ T cells from PBMCs cultured without peptide, taken after COVID-19 vaccination. These receptors came from a human donor who received a COVID-19 vaccine.

There are a few counts of this clone. This chain connects TRBV10-1 to TRBJ2-7; 8 nucleotides agree with TRBD1. The J segment lost 4 bases and the V segment lost 8 bases, leaving 7 bases of the junction unmatched. The CDR3 has 13 residues. The germline V gene encodes CDR1 WNHNN and CDR2 SYGVQD (reference sequence). CDR3 DNA sequence: TGCGCCAGCTGGAGACAGGGGATTTACGAGCAGTACGTC. Its translation: CASWRQGIYEQYV.

The J gene is TRBJ2-3, the V gene TRBV10-3; possibly TRBD1 or TRBD2 for D (6 bases each). Trimming stripped 8 bases from V and 1 base from J, with 16 bases between. The CDR3 is made up of 15 amino acids. CDR1 and CDR2 (germline): ENHRY, SYGVKD. CDR3 nucleotide sequence: TGTGCCATCCTTGCCGGGGGCGAAGGCACAGATACGCAGTATTTT. It specifies CAILAGGEGTDTQYF.

This clone was seen a handful of times. The chain carries TRBV19 and TRBJ1-3, with 7 bases matching TRBD1. Germline loops: CDR1 LNHDA, CDR2 SQIVND (reference sequence). Trimming cost V 8 bases and J 3 bases; bases outside gene matches: 4. The CDR3 length is 13 residues. The CDR3 coding sequence is TGTGCCAGTTCCACAGGGGTTGGAAACACCATATATTTT. Its translation is CASSTGVGNTIYF.

This clone was picked up a small number of times. V gene TRBV12-3 or TRBV12-4 combines with J gene TRBJ2-6, with a tentative D call TRBD1 (5 bases). CDR3 length equals 12 residues. The CDR3 DNA sequence: TGTGTTTCAGGGACTGGGGCCAACGTCCTGACTTTC. It translates to CVSGTGANVLTF.

There are a few counts of this clone. The V call is TRBV4-1, the J call TRBJ1-1; 9 bases fit TRBD1. The V gene's germline CDR1 is MGHRA and CDR2 YSYEKL. V lost 4 bases and J lost 2; bases outside the gene matches: 14. The CDR3 loop spans 18 amino acids. This CDR3 reads CASSRAQGAGNLNTEAFF. Here the CDR3 DNA reads TGCGCCAGCAGCCGAGCACAGGGGGCGGGTAACCTAAACACTGAAGCTTTCTTT.

The rearrangement links TRBV12-3 or TRBV12-4 to TRBJ1-2, with D uncertain. Trimming left V 6 bases short and J 4 bases short, with 12 bases between. The CDR3 has 13 amino acids. The CDR3 DNA reads as TGTGCCAGCAGGCTAAATCCGGGCTATGGCTACACCTTC. The encoded protein is CASRLNPGYGYTF.